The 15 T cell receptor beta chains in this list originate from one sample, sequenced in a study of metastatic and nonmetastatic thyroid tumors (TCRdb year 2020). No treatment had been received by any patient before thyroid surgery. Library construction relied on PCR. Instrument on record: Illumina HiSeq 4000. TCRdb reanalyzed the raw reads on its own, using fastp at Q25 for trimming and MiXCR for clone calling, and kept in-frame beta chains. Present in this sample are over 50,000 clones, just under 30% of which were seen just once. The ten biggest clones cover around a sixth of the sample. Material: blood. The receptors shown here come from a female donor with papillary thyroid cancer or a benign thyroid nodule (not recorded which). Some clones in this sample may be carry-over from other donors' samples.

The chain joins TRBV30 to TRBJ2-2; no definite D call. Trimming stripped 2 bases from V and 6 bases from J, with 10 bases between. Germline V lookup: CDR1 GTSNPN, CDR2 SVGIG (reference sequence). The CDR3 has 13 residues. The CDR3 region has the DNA TGTGCCTGGAGTTCATTGGCGGCCGGGGAGCTGTTTTTT. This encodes CAWSSLAAGELFF.

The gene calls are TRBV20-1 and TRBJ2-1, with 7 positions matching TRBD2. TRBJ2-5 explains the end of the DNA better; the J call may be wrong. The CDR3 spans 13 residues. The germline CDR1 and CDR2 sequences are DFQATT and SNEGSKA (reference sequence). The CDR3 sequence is CSATGLTQETQYF. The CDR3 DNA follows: TGCAGTGCAACGGGACTAACCCAAGAGACCCAGTACTTC.

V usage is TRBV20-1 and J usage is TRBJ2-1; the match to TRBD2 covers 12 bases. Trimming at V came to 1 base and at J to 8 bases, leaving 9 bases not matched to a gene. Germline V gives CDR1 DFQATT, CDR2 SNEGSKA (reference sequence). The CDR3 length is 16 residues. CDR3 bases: TGCAGTGCTAGAGCCGGACTAGCGGGGAAGGTATATGAGCAGTTCTTC. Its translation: CSARAGLAGKVYEQFF.

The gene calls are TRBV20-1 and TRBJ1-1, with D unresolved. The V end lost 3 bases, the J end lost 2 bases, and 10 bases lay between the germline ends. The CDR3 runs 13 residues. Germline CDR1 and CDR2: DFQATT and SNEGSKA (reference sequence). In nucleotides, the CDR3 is TGCAGTGCTAGTGTCCAGGTTAACACTGAAGCTTTCTTT. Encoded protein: CSASVQVNTEAFF.

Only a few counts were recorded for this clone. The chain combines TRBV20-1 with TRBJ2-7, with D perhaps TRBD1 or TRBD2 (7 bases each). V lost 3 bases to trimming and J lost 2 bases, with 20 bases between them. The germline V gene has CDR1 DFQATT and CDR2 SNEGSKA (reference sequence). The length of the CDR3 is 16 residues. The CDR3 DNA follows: TGCAGTGCTAGTAAAGGGGGAGGGACAGCGGCCTACGAGCAGTACTTC. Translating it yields CSASKGGGTAAYEQYF.

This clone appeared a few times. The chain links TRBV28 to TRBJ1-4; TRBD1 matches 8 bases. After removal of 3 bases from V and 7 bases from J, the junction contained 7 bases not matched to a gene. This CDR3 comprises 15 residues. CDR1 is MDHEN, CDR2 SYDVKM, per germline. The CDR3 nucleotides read TGTGCCAGCAGTTTGGAACAGGGGGTAGGTGAAAAACTGTTTTTT. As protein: CASSLEQGVGEKLFF.

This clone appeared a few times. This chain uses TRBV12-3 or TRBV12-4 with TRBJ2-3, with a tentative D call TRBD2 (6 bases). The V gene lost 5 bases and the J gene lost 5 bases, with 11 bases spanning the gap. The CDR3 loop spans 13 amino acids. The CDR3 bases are TGTGCCAGCAGTGCCTCGGGGGTAGATACGCAGTATTTT. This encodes CASSASGVDTQYF.

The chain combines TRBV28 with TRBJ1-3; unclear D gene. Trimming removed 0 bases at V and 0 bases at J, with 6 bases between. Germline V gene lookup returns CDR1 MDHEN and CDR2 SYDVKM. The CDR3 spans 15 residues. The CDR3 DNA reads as TGTGCCAGCAGTTTATGGAAGGGCTCTGGAAACACCATATATTTT. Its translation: CASSLWKGSGNTIYF.

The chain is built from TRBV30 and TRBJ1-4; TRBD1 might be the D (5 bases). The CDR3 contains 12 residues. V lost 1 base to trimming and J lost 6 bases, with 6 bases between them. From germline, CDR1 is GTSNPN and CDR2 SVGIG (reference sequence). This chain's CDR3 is CAWSGQYEKLFF. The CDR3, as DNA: TGTGCCTGGAGTGGACAGTATGAAAAACTGTTTTTT.

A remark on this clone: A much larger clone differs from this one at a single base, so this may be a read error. The CDR3 is CASRVKGAYEQYF. CDR3 DNA sequence: TGTGCCAGCAGGGTAAAGGGTGCCTACGAGCAGTACTTC. The chain is built from TRBV2 and TRBJ2-7; unclear D gene. There are 13 residues in the CDR3. CDR1 SNHLY and CDR2 FYNNEI come from the germline V gene. V was cut by 6 bases and J by 2 bases, with 11 bases left in between.

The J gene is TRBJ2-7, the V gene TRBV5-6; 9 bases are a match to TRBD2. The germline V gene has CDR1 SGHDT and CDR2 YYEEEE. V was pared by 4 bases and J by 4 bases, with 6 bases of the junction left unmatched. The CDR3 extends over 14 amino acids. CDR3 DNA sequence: TGTGCCAGCAGCGAGAGCGGGAGGTTGTACGAGCAGTACTTC. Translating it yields CASSESGRLYEQYF.

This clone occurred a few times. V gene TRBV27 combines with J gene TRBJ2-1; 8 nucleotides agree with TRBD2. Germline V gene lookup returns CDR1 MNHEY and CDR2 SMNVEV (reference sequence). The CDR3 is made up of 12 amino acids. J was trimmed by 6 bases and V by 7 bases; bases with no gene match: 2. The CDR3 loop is CASMAGGNEQFF. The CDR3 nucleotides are TGTGCCAGCATGGCGGGGGGCAATGAGCAGTTCTTC.

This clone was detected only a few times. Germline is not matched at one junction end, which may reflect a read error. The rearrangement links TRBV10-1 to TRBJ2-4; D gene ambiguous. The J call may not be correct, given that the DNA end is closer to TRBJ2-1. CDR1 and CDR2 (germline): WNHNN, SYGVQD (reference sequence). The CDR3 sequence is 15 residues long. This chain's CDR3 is CASSESDGVVDDQFF. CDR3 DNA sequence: TGCGCCAGCAGTGAGTCCGATGGAGTTGTGGATGATCAGTTCTTC.

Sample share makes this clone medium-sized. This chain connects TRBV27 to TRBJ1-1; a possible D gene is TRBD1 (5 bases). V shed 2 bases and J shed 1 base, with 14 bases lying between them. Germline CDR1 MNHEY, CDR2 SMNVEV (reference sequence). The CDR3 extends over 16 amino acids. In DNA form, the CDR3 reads TGTGCCAGCAGTTTAGCAGGAGGGGTGGGGAACACTGAAGCTTTCTTT. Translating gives CASSLAGGVGNTEAFF.

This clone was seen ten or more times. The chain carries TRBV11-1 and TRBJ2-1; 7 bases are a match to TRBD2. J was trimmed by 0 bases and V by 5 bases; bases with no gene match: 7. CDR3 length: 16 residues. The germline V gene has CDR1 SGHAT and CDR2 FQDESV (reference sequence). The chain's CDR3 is CASSHFPSGSYNEQFF. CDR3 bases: TGTGCCAGCAGCCACTTCCCTAGCGGCTCCTACAATGAGCAGTTCTTC.